Presented here are 7 T cell receptor beta chains from one specimen sequenced in a study of siplizumab effects on memory and regulatory T cells. Clones were sequenced by immunoSEQ multiplex PCR, and TCRdb holds only the in-frame ones, with some missing. The table records around 100,000 clones, 94% of them present only once. The material sequenced was non-Treg CD4+ T cells sorted from blood. All receptors come from a human donor in good health.

This clone was counted a single time. The chain combines TRBV25-1 with TRBJ1-5, with D possibly matching TRBD1 (5 bases). V shed 4 bases and J shed 2 bases, with 12 bases lying between them. In germline, CDR1 is MGHDK, CDR2 SYGVNS. CDR3 length equals 15 residues. Here the CDR3 DNA reads TGTGCCAGCAGTGGTCAGACAGTGGGCAATCAGCCCCAGCATTTT. Its translation is CASSGQTVGNQPQHF.

This clone was seen only a few times. The chain couples TRBV18 to TRBJ2-5; no clear D gene. Trimming removed 3 bases at V and 3 bases at J, with 8 bases between. Germline V lookup: CDR1 KGHSH, CDR2 LQKENI. CDR3 length equals 13 residues. The CDR3 spells CASSPDLEETQYF. DNA for the CDR3: TGTGCCAGCTCACCGGATCTGGAAGAGACCCAGTACTTC.

In nucleotides, the CDR3 is TGTGCCAGCAGTTTATCGCGGGGGCGCGAGACCCAGTACTTC. This encodes CASSLSRGRETQYF. The chain employs TRBV27 and TRBJ2-5, with D perhaps matching TRBD2 (7 bases). V lost 0 bases and J 5 bases, leaving 10 bases between the germline ends. The V gene's germline CDR1 is MNHEY and CDR2 SMNVEV (reference sequence). The length of the CDR3 is 14 residues.

V is TRBV18 and J is TRBJ1-1; D may be TRBD1 (6 bases). The CDR3 runs 14 residues. Between the trimmed V and J ends, which lost 2 bases and 4 bases, there was a span of 11 bases. The V gene's germline CDR1 is KGHSH and CDR2 LQKENI. CDR3 in amino acids: CASSPNREGTEAFF. In DNA, the CDR3 is TGTGCCAGCTCACCAAACAGGGAGGGCACTGAAGCTTTCTTT. The full variable domain, with the rest looked up from reference TRBV18 and TRBJ1-1, is NAGVMQNPRHLVRRRGQEARLRCSPMKGHSHVYWYRQLPEEGLKFMVYLQKENIIDESGMPKERFSAEFPKEGPSILRIQQVVRGDSAAYFCASSPNREGTEAFFGQGTRLTVV.

The chain combines TRBV5-1 with TRBJ2-2; possibly TRBD2 for D (6 bases). The germline CDR1 and CDR2 sequences are SGHRS and YFSETQ. The CDR3 covers 15 residues. Trimming shortened V by 0 bases and J by 6 bases, and 12 bases separated the two germline ends. CDR3: CASSLVPGAAGELFF. For the CDR3, the DNA is TGCGCCAGCAGCTTGGTTCCGGGAGCGGCCGGGGAGCTGTTTTTT.

The chain links TRBV28 to TRBJ1-5; 8 nucleotides align to TRBD1. The CDR3 runs to 13 residues. The V segment lost 8 bases and the J segment 9 bases; nucleotides outside the gene matches: 9. Germline lookup yields CDR1 MDHEN and CDR2 SYDVKM. CDR3 amino acids: CASWDRSFWPQHF. CDR3 nucleotide sequence: TGTGCCAGCTGGGACAGGTCCTTCTGGCCCCAGCATTTT. The variable domain in full, completed from reference TRBV28 and TRBJ1-5, reads DVKVTQSSRYLVKRTGEKVFLECVQDMDHENMFWYRQDPGLGLRLIYFSYDVKMKEKGDIPEGYSVSREKKERFSLILESASTNQTSMYLCASWDRSFWPQHFGDGTRLSIL.

Here the CDR3 reads CASSLVIRTSTDTQYF. The CDR3 DNA sequence: TGTGCCAGCAGCTTGGTAATCAGGACCTCCACGGATACGCAGTATTTT. The V and J genes are TRBV5-8 and TRBJ2-3; D unresolved. V shed 0 bases and J shed 6 bases, with 17 bases lying between them. Germline loops: CDR1 SGHTS, CDR2 YDEGEE. This CDR3 is 16 amino acids long.